These 31 T cell receptor beta chains were all obtained from the same sample, sequenced in a study of CD8 T cells in Susac syndrome. RNA, at about 0.45 to 1 ug, was reverse transcribed with random hexamers. TCRdb reprocessed the immunoSEQ multiplex PCR reads with MiXCR, giving one entry per CDR3 protein. Among about 100,000 distinct CDR3 sequences listed, about 95% were seen once. The sequencing input was CD8+ T cells from PBMCs. The source of these receptors is a human donor with Susac syndrome.

This clonotype was recorded only once. The V call is TRBV20-1, the J call TRBJ1-1; 7 bases are shared with TRBD1. CDR1 is DFQATT, CDR2 SNEGSKA, per germline (reference sequence). The CDR3 is made up of 12 amino acids. Here the CDR3 reads CSLATGSTEAFF. In nucleotides, the CDR3 is TGCAGCCTCGCGACAGGGTCCACTGAAGCTTTCTTT.

This clonotype came up a few times. This chain links TRBV29-1 with TRBJ2-1, with a tentative D call TRBD1 (5 bases). CDR3 length: 14 residues. The germline CDR1 and CDR2 sequences are SQVTM and ANQGSEA. Trimming stripped 3 bases from V and 3 bases from J, with 12 bases between. The chain's CDR3 is CSVDGAVLYNEQFF. CDR3 DNA sequence: TGCAGCGTTGATGGGGCAGTCCTCTACAATGAGCAGTTCTTC.

The gene calls are TRBV9 and TRBJ1-1; the D is unclear. This CDR3 region has 15 residues. Germline lookup yields CDR1 SGDLS and CDR2 YYNGEE. The V gene lost 0 bases and the J gene lost 6 bases, with 15 bases spanning the gap. The CDR3 sequence: CASSVAANSRPEAFF. The CDR3 DNA sequence: TGTGCCAGCAGCGTAGCGGCCAACTCTCGCCCTGAAGCTTTCTTT.

The CDR3 bases are TGCGCCAGCAGCCAACCCCGGACAGACTCAACTAATGAAAAACTGTTTTTT. As protein: CASSQPRTDSTNEKLFF. V is TRBV4-1 and J is TRBJ1-4; D is perhaps TRBD1 (6 bases). Germline CDR1 reads MGHRA; CDR2 reads YSYEKL. The V end lost 2 bases, the J end lost 0 bases, and 13 bases lay between the germline ends. This CDR3 is 17 amino acids long.

V is TRBV19 and J is TRBJ2-7; perhaps TRBD2 as D (5 bases). Germline V gene lookup returns CDR1 LNHDA and CDR2 SQIVND (reference sequence). V was shortened by 6 bases and J by 2 bases, with 11 bases between the two germline ends. This CDR3 contains 13 residues. This CDR3 reads CASSEGGPYEQYF. The CDR3 DNA sequence: TGTGCCAGTAGCGAAGGAGGTCCCTACGAGCAGTACTTC. The entire variable domain, with the rest obtained from reference TRBV19 and TRBJ2-7, is as follows: DGGITQSPKYLFRKEGQNVTLSCEQNLNHDAMYWYRQDPGQGLRLIYYSQIVNDFQKGDIAEGYSVSREKKESFPLTVTSAQKNPTAFYLCASSEGGPYEQYFGPGTRLTVT.

The rearrangement links TRBV4-1 to TRBJ2-5; tentative D call: TRBD1 (6 bases). Trimming left V 5 bases short and J 1 base short, with 17 bases between. Germline loops: CDR1 MGHRA, CDR2 YSYEKL. CDR3 size: 16 residues. CDR3 protein: CASSLTPGASQETQYF. The CDR3 DNA is TGCGCCAGCAGCTTAACCCCAGGGGCCTCCCAAGAGACCCAGTACTTC.

The V and J genes are TRBV28 and TRBJ2-7; D is possibly TRBD1 or TRBD2 (5 bases each). Trimming pared 6 bases from V and 2 bases from J, leaving 14 bases between. Germline CDR1 reads MDHEN; CDR2 reads SYDVKM. CDR3 size: 14 residues. The CDR3 DNA reads as TGTGCCAGCAGCTATTCCGGGACGGCCTACGAGCAGTACTTC. Translating it yields CASSYSGTAYEQYF.

The chain employs TRBV12-3 or TRBV12-4 and TRBJ2-1; D call uncertain. V gave up 3 bases and J gave up 9 bases, with 6 bases separating them. The CDR3 length is 11 residues. In nucleotides, the CDR3 is TGTGCCAGCAGTTTTTCGGTTGAGCAGTTCTTC. This sequence encodes CASSFSVEQFF.

The genes are TRBV29-1 and TRBJ1-1; D possibly corresponds to TRBD1 (6 bases). Per germline, CDR1 SQVTM and CDR2 ANQGSEA. This CDR3 spans 12 amino acids. The V end was cut by 6 bases, the J end by 1 base, with 9 bases between. The CDR3 DNA follows: TGCAGCGTAAGACAGGCGAACACTGAAGCTTTCTTT. Its translation is CSVRQANTEAFF.

The chain combines TRBV29-1 with TRBJ2-2; D is uncertain. The CDR3 totals 11 residues. Per the germline V gene, CDR1 is SQVTM and CDR2 is ANQGSEA. Trimming left V 5 bases short and J 4 bases short, with 5 bases between. The CDR3 spells CSVSVTGELFF. CDR3 in DNA: TGCAGCGTTAGCGTCACCGGGGAGCTGTTTTTT.

This chain uses TRBV6-5 with TRBJ2-5, with D uncertain. The V and J ends lost 6 bases and 12 bases respectively, with 14 bases between them. The CDR3 sequence is 11 residues long. Germline V gives CDR1 MNHEY, CDR2 SVGAGI. The CDR3 coding sequence is TGTGCCAGCAGCTCCTCGCAGCGCGAGTACTTC. Translating it yields CASSSSQREYF.

This chain joins TRBV20-1 and TRBJ2-7; 11 bases are shared with TRBD1. The CDR3 length is 14 residues. V shed 8 bases, J shed 6 bases, and the junction held 12 bases outside the gene matches. Germline CDR1 and CDR2: DFQATT and SNEGSKA (reference sequence). In DNA, the CDR3 is TGCAGTACGTCCGGGACAGGGGGGTTTCGCGAGCAGTACTTC. Amino acid sequence: CSTSGTGGFREQYF.

This rearrangement joins TRBV13 to TRBJ1-6; the D gene is possibly TRBD1 (6 bases). The CDR3 contains 15 residues. Per germline, CDR1 PRHDT and CDR2 FYEKMQ (reference sequence). V lost 8 bases and J lost 7, with 18 bases in between. The chain's CDR3 is CASGETGSLNSPLHF. The CDR3 DNA follows: TGTGCCAGCGGCGAAACAGGGTCCTTAAATTCACCCCTCCACTTT.

V gene TRBV5-6 combines with J gene TRBJ2-1, with TRBD2 identical over 7 bases. V lost 3 bases and J lost 7; bases outside the gene matches: 13. The germline gives CDR1 SGHDT, CDR2 YYEEEE. There are 16 residues in the CDR3. The CDR3, as DNA: TGTGCCAGCAGCTGGGGCTGGGGGGAGGGCCGGAATGAGCAGTTCTTC. It translates to CASSWGWGEGRNEQFF.

The chain combines TRBV29-1 with TRBJ2-1; TRBD2 might be the D (5 bases). V was cut by 1 base and J by 9 bases, with 13 bases left in between. The CDR3 extends over 13 amino acids. The germline gives CDR1 SQVTM, CDR2 ANQGSEA. CDR3 residues: CSVEGASRGEQFF. The CDR3 DNA follows: TGCAGCGTTGAAGGTGCCAGCCGGGGTGAGCAGTTCTTC.

The genes are TRBV13 and TRBJ2-2; TRBD1 is a possible D gene (5 bases). This CDR3 is built from 15 residues. The germline V and J ends were trimmed by 5 bases and 1 base, with 11 bases remaining between them. The germline gives CDR1 PRHDT, CDR2 FYEKMQ (reference sequence). The CDR3 spells CASSTRDRNTGELFF. The CDR3 bases are TGTGCCAGCAGCACCCGAGACAGGAACACCGGGGAGCTGTTTTTT.

The chain recombines TRBV12-3 or TRBV12-4 with TRBJ1-6, with D possibly matching TRBD1 (6 bases). CDR3 length: 15 amino acids. Trimming removed 6 bases at V and 7 bases at J, with 16 bases between. In DNA form, the CDR3 reads TGTGCCAGCAGGGGGGCCGTGGTCGGGAATTCACCCCTCCACTTT. This gives the protein CASRGAVVGNSPLHF.

The rearrangement uses TRBV29-1 and TRBJ2-1; a weak D match, TRBD2 (6 bases). Germline V lookup: CDR1 SQVTM, CDR2 ANQGSEA. The V end was cut by 4 bases, the J end by 4 bases, with 17 bases between. The length of the CDR3 is 15 residues. This chain's CDR3 is CSVALGAGTYNEQFF. The DNA of the CDR3 is TGCAGCGTTGCCCTGGGTGCGGGGACGTACAATGAGCAGTTCTTC.

The chain couples TRBV29-1 to TRBJ1-2; D is ambiguous. The germline V gene encodes CDR1 SQVTM and CDR2 ANQGSEA. V was shortened by 0 bases and J by 5 bases, with 10 bases between the two germline ends. This CDR3 has 13 amino acids. This CDR3 reads CSVEDRQPYGYTF. In DNA, the CDR3 is TGCAGCGTTGAAGACAGACAACCATATGGCTACACCTTC.

The gene calls are TRBV3-1 and TRBJ2-5; D might be TRBD1 (6 bases). This CDR3 is 16 amino acids long. Germline CDR1 LGHDT, CDR2 YNNKEL (reference sequence). V was trimmed by 1 base and J by 5 bases, leaving 17 bases between them. CDR3 in DNA: TGTGCCAGCAGCCAAGGACACATCCAGGGGATGGAGACCCAGTACTTC. It specifies CASSQGHIQGMETQYF.

The chain joins TRBV20-1 to TRBJ2-7, with TRBD1 matching over 7 bases. CDR1 is DFQATT and CDR2 is SNEGSKA in the germline V gene (reference sequence). The CDR3 length is 13 residues. The V gene end was trimmed by 5 bases and the J gene end by 5 bases; junction bases not matched to a gene: 9. The CDR3 region is CSAPSTGSHEQYF. The CDR3 DNA reads as TGCAGTGCTCCCTCGACAGGGTCCCACGAGCAGTACTTC.

The chain uses TRBV20-1 and TRBJ2-4, with D perhaps matching TRBD1 (6 bases). Trimming pared 6 bases from V and 1 base from J, leaving 16 bases between. This CDR3 has 15 amino acids. Looked up from germline, CDR1 is DFQATT and CDR2 is SNEGSKA (reference sequence). CDR3 loop: CSAEGEPGAKNIQYF. The DNA for the CDR3 is TGCAGTGCCGAGGGGGAACCCGGGGCCAAAAACATTCAGTACTTC.

The chain recombines TRBV9 with TRBJ2-2; 7 nucleotides line up with TRBD2. The germline V gene encodes CDR1 SGDLS and CDR2 YYNGEE. V was pared by 0 bases and J by 8 bases, with 7 bases of the junction left unmatched. This CDR3 is built from 15 residues. The CDR3 is CASSVAGTTRGELFF. CDR3 DNA: TGTGCCAGCAGCGTAGCCGGGACTACCCGTGGGGAGCTGTTTTTT.

V is TRBV6-4 and J is TRBJ2-3; 10 bases fit TRBD2. The germline gives CDR1 MRHNA, CDR2 SNTAGT. The CDR3 spans 15 residues. Trimming cost V 0 bases and J 5 bases; bases outside gene matches: 2. CDR3 DNA: TGTGCCAGCAGTGACTCAGCGGGAGGGGGAGATACGCAGTATTTT. Encoded protein: CASSDSAGGGDTQYF.

The rearrangement uses TRBV29-1 and TRBJ1-1; D is ambiguous. V dropped 6 bases and J dropped 1 base, with 18 bases sitting between them. Germline loops: CDR1 SQVTM, CDR2 ANQGSEA. This CDR3 has 15 residues. CDR3 nucleotide sequence: TGCAGCGTCCCCCTGGTTCGGGGTGCGAACACTGAAGCTTTCTTT. Translation: CSVPLVRGANTEAFF.

This chain joins TRBV29-1 and TRBJ2-2; maybe TRBD2 (5 bases). The germline CDR1 and CDR2 sequences are SQVTM and ANQGSEA. The V gene lost 6 bases and the J gene lost 0 bases, with 11 bases spanning the gap. The CDR3 covers 14 residues. This chain's CDR3 is CSVEERPNTGELFF. The DNA of the CDR3 is TGCAGCGTGGAGGAGAGACCGAACACCGGGGAGCTGTTTTTT.

The chain is built from TRBV15 and TRBJ2-1, with D perhaps matching TRBD2 (6 bases). V was clipped by 0 bases and J by 6 bases, with 12 bases between them. The CDR3 totals 15 residues. Looked up from germline, CDR1 is LNHNV and CDR2 is YYDKDF (reference sequence). The CDR3 reads CATSRDLWRGNEQFF. Here the CDR3 DNA reads TGTGCCACCAGCAGAGATCTGTGGCGGGGCAATGAGCAGTTCTTC.

The rearrangement joins TRBV21-1 to TRBJ2-2; the D call TRBD2 from the table was never checked on the DNA. TRBV21-1 is a pseudogene. The CDR3 length is 14 residues. The CDR3 bases are TGTGCCAGCCGACTAAAAGAGAGGACCGGGGAGCTGTTTTTT. Amino acids: CASRLKERTGELFF.

CDR3: CATRTPNTGELFF. CDR3 DNA: TGTGCCACCCGTACTCCGAACACCGGGGAGCTGTTTTTT. This chain connects TRBV15 to TRBJ2-2; unclear D gene. This CDR3 is built from 13 residues. CDR1 LNHNV and CDR2 YYDKDF come from the germline V gene (reference sequence). Trimming took off 8 bases at V and 0 bases at J, with 7 bases between the two ends.

The chain has TRBV13 and TRBJ2-3; TRBD1 or TRBD2 may be the D gene (7 bases each). CDR3 length equals 16 residues. Between the trimmed V and J ends, which lost 5 bases and 0 bases, there was a span of 15 bases. Per the germline V gene, CDR1 is PRHDT and CDR2 is FYEKMQ (reference sequence). The CDR3 bases are TGTGCCAGCAGCACCCAGGGGGAGGGAAGCACAGATACGCAGTATTTT. Its protein is CASSTQGEGSTDTQYF. The full variable domain, its missing parts supplied by reference TRBV13 and TRBJ2-3, is AAGVIQSPRHLIKEKRETATLKCYPIPRHDTVYWYQQGPGQDPQFLISFYEKMQSDKGSIPDRFSAQQFSDYHSELNMSSLELGDSALYFCASSTQGEGSTDTQYFGPGTRLTVL.

The chain has TRBV14 and TRBJ1-1; D gene ambiguous. The CDR3 contains 13 residues. Germline lookup yields CDR1 SGHDN and CDR2 FVKESK. Trimming removed 4 bases from V and 4 bases from J, with 10 bases in between. This chain's CDR3 is CASSLGHTTEAFF. CDR3 coding DNA: TGTGCCAGCAGCCTAGGTCATACCACTGAAGCTTTCTTT.